Shown below are 10 T cell receptor beta chains from a single sample sequenced in a study of T cell changes during pregnancy in multiple sclerosis. Sequenced by immunoSEQ multiplex PCR; TCRdb stores in-frame clones only, minus some. The profile covers approximately 85,000 clones, with approximately 94% appearing a single time and roughly 2.5% taken by the ten largest. The sample here was peripheral blood, taken in the third trimester of pregnancy. These TCRs come from a female donor with multiple sclerosis, enrolled in a pregnancy study.

The V gene is TRBV29-1, the J gene TRBJ2-3, with a possible D match to TRBD2 (6 bases). V was shortened by 4 bases and J by 0 bases, with 14 bases between the two germline ends. The CDR3 is 15 residues long. CDR1 and CDR2 (germline): SQVTM, ANQGSEA. DNA for the CDR3: TGCAGCGTTGGTAACATAGCGGAGAGCACAGATACGCAGTATTTT. It is translated as CSVGNIAESTDTQYF.

The chain recombines TRBV19 with TRBJ2-7; the match to TRBD1 covers 9 bases. This CDR3 spans 14 amino acids. V was clipped by 4 bases and J by 4 bases; unmatched bases: 5. Looked up from germline, CDR1 is LNHDA and CDR2 is SQIVND (reference sequence). CDR3 sequence (DNA): TGTGCCAGTAGTACATCCGGGACAGGGTACGAGCAGTACTTC. The encoded protein is CASSTSGTGYEQYF.

In nucleotides, the CDR3 is TGTGCCACCAGCAGAGTCAAGGGGAATCAGCCCCAGCATTTT. Translating gives CATSRVKGNQPQHF. J is TRBJ1-5 and V is TRBV15, with D perhaps matching TRBD1 (5 bases). Germline lookup yields CDR1 LNHNV and CDR2 YYDKDF (reference sequence). Trimming pared 1 base from V and 4 bases from J, leaving 8 bases between. CDR3 size: 14 residues.

For the CDR3, the DNA is TGCGCCAGCAAGGGGAGGCCCAATCAGCCCCAGCATTTT. It codes for CASKGRPNQPQHF. The V gene is TRBV23-1, the J gene TRBJ1-5; D is perhaps TRBD1 (5 bases). TRBV23-1 is labeled an ORF, and its function is uncertain. With 7 bases removed from V and 3 bases from J, the gap between germline ends came to 10 bases. There are 13 residues in the CDR3.

V and J are TRBV18 and TRBJ2-3; 7 bases align to TRBD2. The V gene's germline CDR1 is KGHSH and CDR2 LQKENI. This CDR3 comprises 18 residues. V lost 4 bases to trimming and J lost 0 bases; unmatched junction nucleotides: 13. DNA for the CDR3: TGTGCCAGCTCACGGGGACTGGCGGGAGCCGCTAGCACAGATACGCAGTATTTT. Translated: CASSRGLAGAASTDTQYF.

V usage is TRBV6-5 and J usage is TRBJ2-4; TRBD2 agrees at 7 bases. J was trimmed by 7 bases and V by 7 bases; bases with no gene match: 10. CDR3 length: 14 residues. Germline lookup yields CDR1 MNHEY and CDR2 SVGAGI. CDR3 loop: CASTSRGKANIQYF. CDR3 bases: TGTGCCAGCACCTCGCGGGGGAAAGCGAACATTCAGTACTTC.

This sequence joins TRBV11-2 and TRBJ2-5; a possible D gene is TRBD2 (7 bases). The V gene lost 5 bases and the J gene lost 2 bases, with 15 bases spanning the gap. Germline V gives CDR1 SGHAT, CDR2 FQNNGV. This CDR3 contains 15 residues. The CDR3 is CASSRGGGNQETQYF. In nucleotides, the CDR3 is TGTGCCAGCAGCCGAGGGGGGGGGAATCAAGAGACCCAGTACTTC.

V usage is TRBV5-1 and J usage is TRBJ1-2; D perhaps matches TRBD1 (5 bases). The V and J ends lost 5 bases and 3 bases respectively, with 11 bases between them. Germline loops: CDR1 SGHRS, CDR2 YFSETQ. The CDR3 sequence is 13 residues long. CDR3 residues: CASRTGRDYGYTF. CDR3 sequence (DNA): TGCGCCAGCAGAACAGGCCGAGACTATGGCTACACCTTC.

The rearrangement joins TRBV5-4 to TRBJ2-1; 8 bases line up with TRBD2. This CDR3 spans 16 amino acids. V was clipped by 4 bases and J by 1 base; unmatched bases: 7. From germline, CDR1 is SGHNT and CDR2 YYREEE (reference sequence). CDR3 nucleotide sequence: TGTGCCAGCAGCACTGATAGCGGGGAGTCCTACAATGAGCAGTTCTTC. This encodes CASSTDSGESYNEQFF.

The chain employs TRBV7-3 and TRBJ2-1; TRBD1 matches at 7 bases. Germline V gene lookup returns CDR1 SGHTA and CDR2 FQGTGA. This CDR3 spans 16 amino acids. V was clipped by 5 bases and J by 2 bases; unmatched bases: 9. CDR3 region: CASSPYVGTAYNEQFF. CDR3 DNA: TGTGCCAGCAGCCCGTACGTCGGGACAGCCTACAATGAGCAGTTCTTC. Variable domain in full (rest from reference TRBV7-3 and TRBJ2-1): GAGVSQTPSNKVTEKGKYVELRCDPISGHTALYWYRQSLGQGPEFLIYFQGTGAADDSGLPNDRFFAVRPEGSVSTLKIQRTERGDSAVYLCASSPYVGTAYNEQFFGPGTRLTVL.